This T cell receptor beta chain was captured by sequencing in a study of early stage breast cancer tumors. Study-level findings and limits: Comparing each tissue with blood distinguished tumor from normal in 14 of 16 patients. Commonly generated sequences made up most enriched TCRB sequences shared between patients.

Trimming cost V 2 bases and J 3 bases, with 11 bases left between them. The germline CDR1 and CDR2 sequences are SEHNR and FQNEAQ (reference sequence). CDR3 size: 14 residues. The protocol was immunoSEQ multiplex PCR, while the TCRdb copy is restricted to in-frame clones and leaves out a portion. This sample has roughly 34,000 clones, with approximately 74% found just once. As to this clone: The antigen is unknown.

The clonotype originates from a person between 55 and 69 years old with breast cancer. V is TRBV7-9 and J is TRBJ2-7; the D gene could be TRBD1 or TRBD2 (5 bases each). The sequencing sample was made of blood. In nucleotides, the CDR3 is TGTGCCAGCAGCTTAAACACTGGGGGCTACGAGCAGTACTTC. Residues: CASSLNTGGYEQYF.